This T cell receptor (beta chain) was sequenced for a study of low-dose radiotherapy and immunotherapy resistance in tumors. Across the whole study: The study gave Cohort 2 1 Gy per fraction every two weeks, totaling 13 Gy over 26 weeks.

With TRAV- and TRBV-specific primers, first-strand cDNA was made, covering the alpha and beta chains. The PCR that amplified TCRs ran for around 20 cycles, relying on a constant-region primer and a V-primer adapter. In TCRdb, the reads were re-called with MiXCR into one record per CDR3 protein. The table records tens of thousands of distinct CDR3 sequences, about 20% of them present only once. Time point noted: after trial treatment. Treatment indicated: LDRT plus nivolumab, ipilimumab, low-dose cyclophosphamide and aspirin (RACIN trial). Donors, who were enrolled in a single-arm phase I dose-escalation trial, received nivolumab, ipilimumab, aspirin, low-dose cyclophosphamide and low-dose radiotherapy. Looked up from germline, CDR1 is SGHTA and CDR2 is FQGNSA. The CDR3 totals 13 residues. Trimming stripped 0 bases from V and 9 bases from J, with 12 bases between. This clonotype was seen ten or more times.

This chain connects TRBV7-2 to TRBJ2-7; perhaps TRBD2 as D (6 bases). The specimen comprised PBMCs, sampled after low-dose radiotherapy plus immunotherapy. The TCR originated in a female donor with ovarian cancer. In DNA, the CDR3 is TGTGCCAGCAGCTTAGCGAGGAGGGAAGGGCAGTACTTC. Translated: CASSLARREGQYF.